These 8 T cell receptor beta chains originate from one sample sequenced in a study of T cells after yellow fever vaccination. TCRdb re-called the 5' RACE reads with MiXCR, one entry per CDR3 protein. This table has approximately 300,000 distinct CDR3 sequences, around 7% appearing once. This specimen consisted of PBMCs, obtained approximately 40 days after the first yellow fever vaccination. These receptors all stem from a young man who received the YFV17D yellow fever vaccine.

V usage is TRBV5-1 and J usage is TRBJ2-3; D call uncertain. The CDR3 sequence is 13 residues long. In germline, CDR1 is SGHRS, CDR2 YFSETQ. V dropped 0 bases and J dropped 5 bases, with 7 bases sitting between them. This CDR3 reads CASSLEYGDTQYF. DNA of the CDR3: TGCGCCAGCAGCTTGGAGTACGGAGATACGCAGTATTTT.

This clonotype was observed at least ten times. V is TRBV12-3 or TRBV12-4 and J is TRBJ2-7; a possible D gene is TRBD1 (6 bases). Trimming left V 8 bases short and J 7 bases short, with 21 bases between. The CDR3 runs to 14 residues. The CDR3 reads CASRASGTWQEQYF. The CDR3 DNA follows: TGTGCCAGCCGTGCATCAGGGACATGGCAAGAGCAGTACTTC.

The DNA of the CDR3 is TGTGCCAGCAGCCCGACCGGGACAGGGACTGAAAAACTGTTTTTT. Protein product: CASSPTGTGTEKLFF. The rearrangement links TRBV4-2 to TRBJ1-4; 9 bases align to TRBD1. From germline, CDR1 is LGHNA and CDR2 YNFKEQ. The CDR3 extends over 15 amino acids. J was trimmed by 7 bases and V by 4 bases; bases with no gene match: 7.

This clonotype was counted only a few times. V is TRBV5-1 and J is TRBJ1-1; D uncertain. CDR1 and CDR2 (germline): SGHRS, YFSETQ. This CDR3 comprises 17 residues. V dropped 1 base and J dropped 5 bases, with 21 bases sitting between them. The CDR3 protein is CASSLSSQSYGVTEAFF. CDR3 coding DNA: TGCGCCAGCAGCTTGTCATCTCAGAGCTACGGGGTGACTGAAGCTTTCTTT.

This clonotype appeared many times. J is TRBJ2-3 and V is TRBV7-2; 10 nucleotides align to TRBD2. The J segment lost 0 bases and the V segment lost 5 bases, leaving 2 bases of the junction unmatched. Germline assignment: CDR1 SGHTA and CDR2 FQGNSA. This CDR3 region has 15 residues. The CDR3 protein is CASSRLAGSTDTQYF. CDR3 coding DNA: TGTGCCAGCAGCCGACTAGCGGGCAGCACAGATACGCAGTATTTT.

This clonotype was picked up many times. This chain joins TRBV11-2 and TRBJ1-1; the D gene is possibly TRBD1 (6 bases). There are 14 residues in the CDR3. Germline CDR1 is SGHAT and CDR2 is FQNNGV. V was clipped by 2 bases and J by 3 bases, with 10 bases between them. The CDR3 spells CASSLWTEDTEAFF. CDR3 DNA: TGTGCCAGCAGCTTATGGACAGAGGACACTGAAGCTTTCTTT.

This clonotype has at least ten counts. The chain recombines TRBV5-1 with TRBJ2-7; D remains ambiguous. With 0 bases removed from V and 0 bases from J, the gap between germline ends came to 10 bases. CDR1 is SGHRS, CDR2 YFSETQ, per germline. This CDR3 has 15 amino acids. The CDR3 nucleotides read TGCGCCAGCAGCTTGGTGGCAGGAAGCTCCTACGAGCAGTACGTC. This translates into CASSLVAGSSYEQYV.

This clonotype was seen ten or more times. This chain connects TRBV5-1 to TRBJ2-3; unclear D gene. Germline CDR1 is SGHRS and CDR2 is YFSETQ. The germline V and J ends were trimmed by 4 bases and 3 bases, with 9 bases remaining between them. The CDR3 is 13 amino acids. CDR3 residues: CASSHPVTDTQYF. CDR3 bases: TGCGCCAGCAGCCACCCGGTAACAGATACGCAGTATTTT.